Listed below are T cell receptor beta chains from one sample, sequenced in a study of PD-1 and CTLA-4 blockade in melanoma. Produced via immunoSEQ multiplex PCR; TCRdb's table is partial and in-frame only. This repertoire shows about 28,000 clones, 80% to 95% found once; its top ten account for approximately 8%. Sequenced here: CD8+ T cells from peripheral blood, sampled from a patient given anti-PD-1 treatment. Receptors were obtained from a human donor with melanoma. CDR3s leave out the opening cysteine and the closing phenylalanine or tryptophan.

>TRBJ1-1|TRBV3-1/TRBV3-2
ASSRSSLYTEAF
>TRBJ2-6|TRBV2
ASSDAPGAGFSGANVLT
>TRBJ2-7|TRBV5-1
ASSSPGQDYEQY
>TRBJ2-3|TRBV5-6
ASSLDQGADTQY
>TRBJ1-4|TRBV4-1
ASSHIGNEKLF
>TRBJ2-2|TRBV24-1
ATGVTGELF
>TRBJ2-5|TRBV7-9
ASSLGDRGEETQY
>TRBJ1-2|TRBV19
ASSPGLYGYT
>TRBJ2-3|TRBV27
ASSARGGRFTDTQY
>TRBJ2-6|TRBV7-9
ASSPPGANVLT
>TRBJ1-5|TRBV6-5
ASSYRGPNQPQH
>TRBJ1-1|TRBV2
ASADRGNTEAF
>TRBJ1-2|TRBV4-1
ASSHLEVGGYT
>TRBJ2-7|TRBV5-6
ASSFRGTSMQY
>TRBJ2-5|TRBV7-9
ASSFHGLADQETQY
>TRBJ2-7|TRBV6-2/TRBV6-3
ASSLTPGTTSYEQY
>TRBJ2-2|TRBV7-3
ASSHGANTGELF
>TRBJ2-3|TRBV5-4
ASSLTGYEDTQY
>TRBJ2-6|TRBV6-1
ASSEEVFGANVLT
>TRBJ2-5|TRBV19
ASSPRQGWETQY
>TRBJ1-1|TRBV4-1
ASSQGPNTEAF
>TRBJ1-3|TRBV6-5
ASRGSGNTIY
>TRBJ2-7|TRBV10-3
AIRRAGTGGDEQY
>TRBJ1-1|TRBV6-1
ASSGSRGEPNTEAF
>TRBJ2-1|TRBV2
ASIQRGGDNEQF
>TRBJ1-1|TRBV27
ASSFGGVDTEAF
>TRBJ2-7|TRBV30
AWSVLSGTSGIKVYEQY
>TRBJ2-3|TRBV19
ASSWTTDTQY
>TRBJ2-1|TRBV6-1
ASSEGDSSYNEQF
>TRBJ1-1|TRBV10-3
AISELTGLNTEAF
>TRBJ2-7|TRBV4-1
ASSRTRDMTSGWGYEQY
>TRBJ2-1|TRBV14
ASSQKFPGTGNEQF
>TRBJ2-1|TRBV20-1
SASRLADFSYNEQF
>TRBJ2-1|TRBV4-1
ASSEGLALGNEQF
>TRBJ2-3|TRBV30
AWSAGTGTDTQY
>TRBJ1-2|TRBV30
AWSVDGGYT